This T cell receptor (beta chain) was recorded in a study of identical twins. General study findings and limits: Weaker excess twin sharing was observed in beta out-of-frame sequences. Invariant MAIT and iNKT cells are populations that could partly confound zero-insertion analyses. Whereas memory repertoires showed no such difference, abundant cord blood beta clonotypes carried fewer insertions.

With respect to this clonotype: The antigen is unknown.

Germline CDR1 reads DFQATT; CDR2 reads SNEGSKA (reference sequence). Trimming stripped 0 bases from V and 11 bases from J, with 13 bases between. The CDR3 sequence is 12 residues long. MiXCR, run by TCRdb on the 5' RACE reads, gives a single entry per CDR3 protein. The table records around 1.7 million distinct CDR3 sequences, 32% of them present only once. The sample taken for sequencing was cord blood. This clonotype was sampled from a newborn girl in good health. This chain links TRBV20-1 with TRBJ2-5; no clear D gene. Written as DNA, the CDR3 is TGCAGTGCTAGAGATCCGGTCACCAAGCAGTACTTC. Translation: CSARDPVTKQYF.